The clone carrying this T cell receptor beta chain was seen a handful of times. This record comes from a study of T-cell reconstitution after alpha-beta-depleted transplantation in children. Unique molecular identifiers were incorporated into the prepared TCRbeta library. TCRdb re-derived calls from the PCR reads in MiXCR, one entry per CDR3 protein. The sample holds roughly 180,000 distinct CDR3 sequences; about 14% are singletons and the top ten take roughly 13%. The sample was PBMCs from the stem cell graft donor, taken from the stem cell graft. The clonotype was recovered from a human donor who donated a stem cell graft to a child with acute lymphoblastic leukemia.

The CDR3 here is CASRGTGIYFSGANVLTF. Here the CDR3 DNA reads TGTGCCAGCAGAGGGACAGGGATCTACTTCTCTGGGGCCAACGTCCTGACTTTC. This rearrangement joins TRBV12-3 or TRBV12-4 to TRBJ2-6; TRBD1 matches 9 bases. Losses at the gene ends were 6 bases for V and 0 bases for J; bases not matched to a gene: 9. There are 18 residues in the CDR3.